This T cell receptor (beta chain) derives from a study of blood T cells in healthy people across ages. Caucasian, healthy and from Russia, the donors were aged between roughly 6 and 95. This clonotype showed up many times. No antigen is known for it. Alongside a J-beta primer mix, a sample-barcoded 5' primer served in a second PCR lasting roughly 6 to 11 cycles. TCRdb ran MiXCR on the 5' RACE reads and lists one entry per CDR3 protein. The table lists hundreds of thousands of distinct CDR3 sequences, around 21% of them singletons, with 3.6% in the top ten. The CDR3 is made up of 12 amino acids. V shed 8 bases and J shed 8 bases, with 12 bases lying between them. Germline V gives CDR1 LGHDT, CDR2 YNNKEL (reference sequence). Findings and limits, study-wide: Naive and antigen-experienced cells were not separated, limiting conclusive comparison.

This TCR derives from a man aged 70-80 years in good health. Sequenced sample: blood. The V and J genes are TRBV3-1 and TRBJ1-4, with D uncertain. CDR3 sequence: CASGQAQEKLFF. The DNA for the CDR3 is TGTGCCAGCGGGCAGGCGCAGGAAAAACTGTTTTTT.